This TCR beta chain stems from a study of cytomegalovirus exposure and HLA in healthy donors. The V end lost 4 bases, the J end lost 0 bases, and 15 bases lay between the germline ends. Germline V gene data show CDR1 as SGDLS and CDR2 as YYNGEE. The CDR3 contains 16 residues. Study results and limitations: Cytomegalovirus-associated status was assigned to approximately 160 TCR beta chains. Links to common viral pathogens appeared, in a later analysis, for several of the most significant clusters.

Points on this clone: What it recognizes is unknown.

Use of 60 Vbeta and 13 Jbeta primers characterized the PCR. Profiled with immunoSEQ multiplex PCR; TCRdb holds only in-frame clones, not every one. The sample has about 210,000 clones; approximately 83% are singletons. The V and J genes are TRBV9 and TRBJ2-3; TRBD1 is a possible D gene (5 bases). The TCR originated in a woman aged 45-59 years in good health and CMV-seropositive. The sequenced sample was PBMCs. CDR3 bases: TGTGCCAGCAGCCCCCGAGCGAGACAGAGCACAGATACGCAGTATTTT. Translated, it gives CASSPRARQSTDTQYF.